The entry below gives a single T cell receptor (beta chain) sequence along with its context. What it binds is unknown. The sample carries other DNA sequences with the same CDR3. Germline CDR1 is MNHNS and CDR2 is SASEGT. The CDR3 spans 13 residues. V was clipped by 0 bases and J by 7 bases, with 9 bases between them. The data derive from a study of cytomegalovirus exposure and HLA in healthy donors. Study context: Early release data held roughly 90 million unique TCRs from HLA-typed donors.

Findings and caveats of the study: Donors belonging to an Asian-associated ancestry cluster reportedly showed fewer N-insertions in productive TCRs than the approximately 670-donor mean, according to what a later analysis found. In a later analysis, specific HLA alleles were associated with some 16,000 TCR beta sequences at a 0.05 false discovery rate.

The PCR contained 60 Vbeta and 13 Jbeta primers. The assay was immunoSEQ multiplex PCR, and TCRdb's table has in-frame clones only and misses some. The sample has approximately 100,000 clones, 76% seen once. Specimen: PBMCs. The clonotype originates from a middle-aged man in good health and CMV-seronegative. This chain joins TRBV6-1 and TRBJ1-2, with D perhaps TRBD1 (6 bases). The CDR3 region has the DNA TGTGCCAGCAGTGAAGCGAGGGGGGGTGGCTACACCTTC. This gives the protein CASSEARGGGYTF.